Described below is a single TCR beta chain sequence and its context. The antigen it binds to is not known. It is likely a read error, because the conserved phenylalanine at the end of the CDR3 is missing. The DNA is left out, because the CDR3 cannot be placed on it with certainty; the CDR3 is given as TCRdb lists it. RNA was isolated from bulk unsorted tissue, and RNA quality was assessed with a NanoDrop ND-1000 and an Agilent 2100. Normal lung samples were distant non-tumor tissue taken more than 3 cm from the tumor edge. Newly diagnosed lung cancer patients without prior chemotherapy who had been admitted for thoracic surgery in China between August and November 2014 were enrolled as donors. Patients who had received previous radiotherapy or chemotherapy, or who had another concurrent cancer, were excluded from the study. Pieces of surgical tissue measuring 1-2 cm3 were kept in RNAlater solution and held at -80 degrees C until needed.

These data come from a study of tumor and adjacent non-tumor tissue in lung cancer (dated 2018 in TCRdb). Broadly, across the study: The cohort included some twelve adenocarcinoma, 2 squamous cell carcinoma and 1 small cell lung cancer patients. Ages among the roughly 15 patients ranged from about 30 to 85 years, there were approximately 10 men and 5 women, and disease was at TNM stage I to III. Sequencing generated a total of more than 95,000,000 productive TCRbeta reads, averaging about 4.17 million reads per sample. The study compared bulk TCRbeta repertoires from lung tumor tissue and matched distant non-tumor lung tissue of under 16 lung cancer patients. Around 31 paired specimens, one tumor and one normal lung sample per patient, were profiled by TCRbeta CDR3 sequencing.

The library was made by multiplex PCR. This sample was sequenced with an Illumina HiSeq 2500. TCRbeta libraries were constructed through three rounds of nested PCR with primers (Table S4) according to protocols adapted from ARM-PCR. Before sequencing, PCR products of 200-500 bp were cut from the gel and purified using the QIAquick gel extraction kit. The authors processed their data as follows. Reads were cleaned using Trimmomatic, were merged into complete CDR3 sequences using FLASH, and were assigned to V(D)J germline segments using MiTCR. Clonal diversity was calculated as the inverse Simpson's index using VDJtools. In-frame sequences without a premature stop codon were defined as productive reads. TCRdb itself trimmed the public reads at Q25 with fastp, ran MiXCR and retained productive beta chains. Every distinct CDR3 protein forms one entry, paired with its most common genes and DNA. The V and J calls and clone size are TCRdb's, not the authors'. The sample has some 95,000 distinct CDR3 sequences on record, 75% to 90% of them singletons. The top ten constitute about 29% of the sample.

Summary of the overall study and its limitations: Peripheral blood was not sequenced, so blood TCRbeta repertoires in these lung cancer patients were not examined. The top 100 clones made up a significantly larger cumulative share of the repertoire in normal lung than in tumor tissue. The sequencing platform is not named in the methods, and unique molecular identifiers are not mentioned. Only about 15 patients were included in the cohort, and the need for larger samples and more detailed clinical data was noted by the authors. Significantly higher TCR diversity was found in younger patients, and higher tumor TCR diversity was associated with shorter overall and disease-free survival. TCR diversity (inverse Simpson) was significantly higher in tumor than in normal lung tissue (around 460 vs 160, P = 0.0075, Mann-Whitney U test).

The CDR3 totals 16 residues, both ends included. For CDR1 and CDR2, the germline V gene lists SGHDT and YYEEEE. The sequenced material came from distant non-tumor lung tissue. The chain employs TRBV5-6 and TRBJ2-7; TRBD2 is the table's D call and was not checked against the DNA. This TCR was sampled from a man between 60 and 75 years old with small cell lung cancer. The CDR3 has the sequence CASQPVGREGNFEQYC.